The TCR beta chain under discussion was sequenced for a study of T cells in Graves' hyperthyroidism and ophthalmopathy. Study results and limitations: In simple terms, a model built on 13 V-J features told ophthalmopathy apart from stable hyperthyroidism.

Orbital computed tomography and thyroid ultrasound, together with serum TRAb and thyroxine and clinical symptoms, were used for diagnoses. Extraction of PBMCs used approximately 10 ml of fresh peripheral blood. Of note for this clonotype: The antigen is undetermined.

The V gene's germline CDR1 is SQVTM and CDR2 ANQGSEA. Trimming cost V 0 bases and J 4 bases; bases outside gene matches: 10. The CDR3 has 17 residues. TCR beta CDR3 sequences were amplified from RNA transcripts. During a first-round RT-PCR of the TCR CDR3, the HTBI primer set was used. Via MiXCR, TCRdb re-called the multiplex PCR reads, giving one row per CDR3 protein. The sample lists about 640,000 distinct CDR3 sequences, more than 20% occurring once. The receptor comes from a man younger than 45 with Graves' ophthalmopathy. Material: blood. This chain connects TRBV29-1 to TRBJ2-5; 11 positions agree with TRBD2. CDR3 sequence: CSVEEGVLAGDRETQYF. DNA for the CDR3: TGCAGCGTTGAAGAGGGCGTACTAGCGGGAGATCGAGAGACCCAGTACTTC.